Sequencing of this TCR beta chain was carried out in a study of Tregs in tolerant kidney transplant recipients. The study's findings and limits: The small number of patients limits these findings pending further validation.

Germline assignment: CDR1 DFQATT and CDR2 SNEGSKA (reference sequence). The CDR3 covers 11 residues. The V end lost 0 bases, the J end lost 7 bases, and 6 bases lay between the germline ends. Note on this clone: Its antigen remains unidentified.

Method: immunoSEQ multiplex PCR; TCRdb's copy keeps in-frame clones and lacks some. The data show roughly 46,000 clones, roughly 89% seen once. Unstimulated regulatory T cells (CD4+CD25+CD127-), CD4+CD25- non-regulatory cells, CD4 and CD8 cells were FACS-sorted from thawed PBMCs. Before regulatory T cell sorting, thawed PBMCs rested overnight at 37°C in roughly 200 IU/ml IL-2. The chain carries TRBV20-1 and TRBJ1-2; no firm D call. Sequencing input: Tregs from blood. This TCR was recovered from a human donor in good health. This chain's CDR3 is CSARDRAGYTF. The CDR3 bases are TGCAGTGCTAGAGATAGGGCTGGCTACACCTTC.